Detailed here is one TCR beta chain. Its antigen remains undetermined. No much larger clone is present one base from it, and per-base qualities are unavailable. The data derive from a study of PD-1 blockade in mismatch repair-deficient tumors (dated by TCRdb to 2015 to 2018). Notes on the research overall: Between late 2013 and late 2016, the trial enrolled 80 to 95 consecutive patients with about a dozen types of mismatch repair-deficient cancer, all of whom had received prior treatment and were progressing. Tumor-associated T cell clones were tracked in the peripheral blood of patients responding to PD-1 blockade by deep sequencing of TCR CDR3 regions. General study outcomes and caveats: Tumor-resident clones, often undetectable in blood before treatment, expanded rapidly after pembrolizumab and then contracted, generally before radiologic responses.

The CDR3, cysteine through phenylalanine, is 14 amino acids long. Only CDR3 DNA remains: 42 bases, in frame from the first base. From V the trimming removes 6 bases and from J it removes 5 bases, while the gene matches leave 13 bases of the junction unaccounted for. From a lookup of the germline V gene, CDR1 and CDR2 are SQVTM and ANQGSEA. Mismatch repair deficiency was established in every enrolled patient by polymerase chain reaction or immunohistochemistry. TCR sequencing was performed for a few patients who responded to pembrolizumab therapy. The phase II trial prospectively evaluated PD-1 blockade with pembrolizumab in advanced mismatch repair-deficient cancers, independent of tissue of origin. Peripheral blood T cell samples were serially collected before and at multiple times after PD-1 blockade was started. Blood sampling times were expressed in weeks after the first pembrolizumab dose. The library was built by means of the immunoSEQ multiplex PCR assay. The table was pulled from immuneACCESS by TCRdb, which kept in-frame rearrangements only. Such tables lose some clones; where checked, under half of the loss comes from unresolved V genes, and the rest has no known cause. In all, the sample holds roughly 130,000 clones, and roughly 90% of those were seen once. The ten largest clones take up 10% to 15% of the sample.

The source material was peripheral blood, sampled approximately 72 weeks after starting pembrolizumab. The clonotype originates from an adult with mismatch repair-deficient cancer. The chain is assembled from TRBV29-1 and TRBJ2-7, with 7 middle bases fitting TRBD2. CDR3 loop: CSVARGGTANEQYF. The bases read TGCAGCGTCGCGCGGGGAGGGACCGCTAACGAGCAGTACTTC.